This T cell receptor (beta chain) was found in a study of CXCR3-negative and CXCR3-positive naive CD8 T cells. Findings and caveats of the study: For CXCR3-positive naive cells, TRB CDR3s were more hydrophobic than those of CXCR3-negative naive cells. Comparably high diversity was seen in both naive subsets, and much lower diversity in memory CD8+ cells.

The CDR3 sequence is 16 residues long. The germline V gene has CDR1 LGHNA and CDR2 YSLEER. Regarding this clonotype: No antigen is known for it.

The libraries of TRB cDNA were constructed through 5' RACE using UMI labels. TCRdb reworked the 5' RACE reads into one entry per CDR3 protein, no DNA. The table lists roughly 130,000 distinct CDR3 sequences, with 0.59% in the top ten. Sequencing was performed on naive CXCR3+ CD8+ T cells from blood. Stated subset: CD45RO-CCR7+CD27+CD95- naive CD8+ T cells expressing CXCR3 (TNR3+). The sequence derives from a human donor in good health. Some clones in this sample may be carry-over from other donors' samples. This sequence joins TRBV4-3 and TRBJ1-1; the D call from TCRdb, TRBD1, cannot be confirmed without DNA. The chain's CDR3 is CASSRRGSSENTEAFF.